A selection of T cell receptor beta chains follows, all from one sample in a study of CXCR3-negative and CXCR3-positive naive CD8 T cells. TCRdb reprocessed the 5' RACE reads, with one entry per CDR3 protein and no DNA. This sample's table reports roughly 59,000 distinct CDR3 sequences. Sequenced input: naive CXCR3+ CD8+ T cells from blood. The receptors originated from a human donor in good health. Some clones in this sample may be carry-over from other donors' samples. CDR3s include the opening cysteine and the closing phenylalanine or tryptophan.

J gene,V gene,CDR3 protein
TRBJ2-1,TRBV12-3/TRBV12-4,CASSYSGQGNEQFF
TRBJ1-1,TRBV12-3/TRBV12-4,CASSSTGEAFF
TRBJ2-1,TRBV7-7,CASSLDAGDNEQFF
TRBJ2-3,TRBV5-1,CASSISGGTDTQYF
TRBJ2-1,TRBV20-1,CSARVPRGGNNEQFF
TRBJ1-4,TRBV12-3/TRBV12-4,CASSLIPLDEKLFF
TRBJ2-5,TRBV7-3,CASSLTGGKQETQYF
TRBJ2-2,TRBV29-1,CSVELGTGELFF
TRBJ1-1,TRBV5-1,CASSGPGGEAFF
TRBJ2-5,TRBV7-9,CASSPSGPGTMETQYF
TRBJ2-7,TRBV7-6,CASSLEPGIKMNSYEQYF
TRBJ2-1,TRBV27,CASTTGPYNEQFF
TRBJ2-7,TRBV28,CASSLSDRGRTKWEQYF
TRBJ1-1,TRBV7-2,CASSLVEGADTEAFF
TRBJ1-2,TRBV29-1,CSATGPGSNYGYTF
TRBJ2-7,TRBV28,CATAGRTKYEQYF
TRBJ2-1,TRBV11-2,CASSPTGTGNNEQFF
TRBJ2-7,TRBV7-9,CASSLVNGYEQYF
TRBJ1-1,TRBV7-9,CASSFGFTEAFF
TRBJ2-7,TRBV7-8,CASSGHRGGEQYF
TRBJ1-2,TRBV7-2,CASSLWADALGGYTF
TRBJ2-1,TRBV11-3,CASSLREAYNEQFF
TRBJ2-7,TRBV7-2,CASSQGTSPYEQYF
TRBJ2-3,TRBV7-6,CASSFGTGVSDTQYF
TRBJ2-7,TRBV6-2/TRBV6-3,CASSSYSYEQYF
TRBJ2-2,TRBV4-2,CASSQDKRGANTGELFF
TRBJ2-2,TRBV7-2,CASSLVSSGEGTGELFF
TRBJ1-2,TRBV12-3/TRBV12-4,CASSFSSHYGYTF
TRBJ2-3,TRBV7-2,CASSPRQGGTDTQYF
TRBJ2-1,TRBV7-3,CASSLVAERYNEQFF
TRBJ2-2,TRBV6-5,CATYKGTTNTGELFF
TRBJ2-7,TRBV27,CASSLRGPIDEQYF